Listed here are 3 T cell receptor beta chains from one sample, sequenced in a study of cytomegalovirus exposure and HLA in healthy donors. 13 Jbeta primers and 60 Vbeta primers were used for the PCR. The table came from immunoSEQ multiplex PCR; TCRdb's copy has only in-frame clones and leaves some out. Here the sample spans over 150,000 clones, approximately 62% being singletons. Source material: PBMCs. These receptors all stem from a man aged 50-59 years in good health and CMV-seronegative.

The chain uses TRBV28 and TRBJ1-2, with 7 bases that match TRBD1. With V trimmed by 7 bases and J by 0 bases, 8 bases remained unmatched. Germline-derived CDR1 and CDR2 are MDHEN and SYDVKM. CDR3 size: 15 residues. The CDR3 region has the DNA TGTGCCAGCATCCAGACAGGGCCCCCTAACTATGGCTACACCTTC. It specifies CASIQTGPPNYGYTF.

This chain connects TRBV5-5 to TRBJ2-5, with D perhaps matching TRBD2 (5 bases). TRBJ2-7 explains the end of the DNA better; the J call may be wrong. This CDR3 spans 14 amino acids. In germline, CDR1 is SGHKS, CDR2 YYEKEE (reference sequence). The CDR3 region has the DNA TGTGCCAGCAGTCTTGAGGGCCCCCTCTACGAGCAGTACTTC. Translated, it gives CASSLEGPLYEQYF.

This chain connects TRBV2 to TRBJ2-2; 7 bases fit TRBD1. The CDR3 loop spans 14 amino acids. The V gene end was trimmed by 4 bases and the J gene end by 5 bases; junction bases not matched to a gene: 4. From germline, CDR1 is SNHLY and CDR2 FYNNEI. The CDR3 nucleotides read TGTGCCAGCAGTGGACAGGGCGGAACCGGGGAGCTGTTTTTT. Protein: CASSGQGGTGELFF.